These T cell receptor beta chains were read from a single sample in a study of blood T cell repertoires in COVID-19. Method: immunoSEQ multiplex PCR; TCRdb's copy keeps in-frame clones and lacks some. The sample has just under 150,000 clones; just under 90% are singletons. Source material: peripheral blood. The receptors stem from a woman aged 45-60 years with active or convalescent COVID-19. CDR3s include the opening cysteine and the closing phenylalanine or tryptophan. A D gene is named only where the DNA matches it firmly. Where a row states a size, it is once, few, many or the class of an expanded clone; other rows omit it.

clone_size	v_call	d_call	j_call	cdr3_nt	cdr3_aa
-	TRBV6-1	TRBD2	TRBJ2-1	TGTGCCAGCAGTGAAGCTGGCGGGGGAAGTTACAATGAGCAGTTCTTC	CASSEAGGGSYNEQFF
-	TRBV5-1	-	TRBJ2-5	TGCGCCAGCAGCTTGGATGCAGGGAACCAAGAGACCCAGTACTTC	CASSLDAGNQETQYF
once	TRBV4-2	TRBD2	TRBJ2-3	TGTGCCAGCAGCCAACTCCTAGCGGGAGGCGGGGCAGATACGCAGTATTTT	CASSQLLAGGGADTQYF
-	TRBV6-2/TRBV6-3	-	TRBJ2-1	TGTGCCAGCAGCGAATGGCGGTCGAGGGAGCAGTTCTTC	CASSEWRSREQFF
-	TRBV27	-	TRBJ2-1	TGTGCCAGCAGTTGGCTGGACAGAGACAATGAGCAGTTCTTC	CASSWLDRDNEQFF
-	TRBV4-3	-	TRBJ2-2	TGCGCCAGCAGCCCCCTCCCGACAGGGACTTACACCGGGGAGCTGTTTTTT	CASSPLPTGTYTGELFF
-	TRBV5-5	-	TRBJ1-1	TGTGCCAGCAGACATCAGGAGAACACTGAAGCTTTCTTT	CASRHQENTEAFF
few	TRBV3-1/TRBV3-2	-	TRBJ1-1	TGTGCCAGCAGCCAAGGTTCTATATCTTTCTTT	CASSQGSISFF
-	TRBV6-2/TRBV6-3	TRBD1	TRBJ2-7	TGTGCCAGCAGACCTGGACAGGCCCTTAGTGAGTACGAGCAGTACTTC	CASRPGQALSEYEQYF
-	TRBV24-1	-	TRBJ2-7	TGTGCCACCAGTCCGGGGGATTACGAGCAGTACTTC	CATSPGDYEQYF
-	TRBV5-1	-	TRBJ1-6	TGCGCCAGCAGCTTCGGGGGGAATAATTCACCCCTCCACTTT	CASSFGGNNSPLHF
-	TRBV5-1	TRBD1	TRBJ1-4	TGCGCCAGCCGCTCACAGGGGGCTAATGAAAAACTGTTTTTT	CASRSQGANEKLFF